A selection of T cell receptor beta chains follows, all from one sample in a study of T-cell reconstitution after alpha-beta-depleted transplantation in children. Each CDR3 protein is one row after TCRdb ran MiXCR on the PCR reads. The table records hundreds of thousands of distinct CDR3 sequences, approximately 7.3% of them present only once. The sequencing here drew on peripheral blood, taken 360 days after TCRalphabeta/CD19-depleted stem cell transplant. Source of these receptors: a female patient aged 2-9 years who had a stem cell transplant for Fanconi anemia, so the T cells may come from the graft donor. CDR3s include the opening cysteine and the closing phenylalanine or tryptophan. Fields, in order: CDR3 DNA, CDR3 protein, J gene, V gene, CDR3 length, D gene, clone size. D genes are given only for firm matches. Clone size appears in some rows only: once, few, many, or a class for an expanded clone.

cdr3_nt: TGTGCCAGCTCACCGGTCACGGTGGGCAATCAGCCCCAGCATTTT
cdr3_aa: CASSPVTVGNQPQHF
j_call: TRBJ1-5
v_call: TRBV18
cdr3_length: 15
d_call: -
clone_size: few

cdr3_nt: TGTGCCAGCAGTTTATCGGACTCCTATAGGGTTTTGATGAACACCGGGGAGCTGTTTTTT
cdr3_aa: CASSLSDSYRVLMNTGELFF
j_call: TRBJ2-2
v_call: TRBV28
cdr3_length: 20
d_call: -
clone_size: -

cdr3_nt: TGCGCCAGCAGCGGCAACTCTGGGGCCAACGTCCTGACTTTC
cdr3_aa: CASSGNSGANVLTF
j_call: TRBJ2-6
v_call: TRBV5-1
cdr3_length: 14
d_call: -
clone_size: many

cdr3_nt: TGTGCCAGCAGTCCAGACCACGGGACTATCTACAATGAGCAGTTCTTC
cdr3_aa: CASSPDHGTIYNEQFF
j_call: TRBJ2-1
v_call: TRBV28
cdr3_length: 16
d_call: TRBD2
clone_size: -

cdr3_nt: TGTGCCAGCAGCTTGTTTGTTGGGCCAGCTGATACGCAGTATTTT
cdr3_aa: CASSLFVGPADTQYF
j_call: TRBJ2-3
v_call: TRBV5-4
cdr3_length: 15
d_call: -
clone_size: few

cdr3_nt: TGTGCCAGCAGCCTGGACGGTTCTATCGGCTACACCTTC
cdr3_aa: CASSLDGSIGYTF
j_call: TRBJ1-2
v_call: TRBV7-9
cdr3_length: 13
d_call: -
clone_size: many

cdr3_nt: TGTGCCAGCAGACGCCCGGGACTAGGTCATGAGACCCAGTACTTC
cdr3_aa: CASRRPGLGHETQYF
j_call: TRBJ2-5
v_call: TRBV6-2/TRBV6-3
cdr3_length: 15
d_call: TRBD2
clone_size: many

cdr3_nt: TGTGCCAGCAGCCGATCCACAGCCTACTCGATCTACGAGCAGTACTTC
cdr3_aa: CASSRSTAYSIYEQYF
j_call: TRBJ2-7
v_call: TRBV14
cdr3_length: 16
d_call: -
clone_size: few

cdr3_nt: TGTGCCAGCAGCTTCCCCGGGACTAGCATTTCCCAGTACTTC
cdr3_aa: CASSFPGTSISQYF
j_call: TRBJ2-5
v_call: TRBV11-2
cdr3_length: 14
d_call: TRBD2
clone_size: -

cdr3_nt: TGCGCCAGCAGCTTGGAACACCCAGGGAGTCTCACAGATACGCAGTATTTT
cdr3_aa: CASSLEHPGSLTDTQYF
j_call: TRBJ2-3
v_call: TRBV5-1
cdr3_length: 17
d_call: -
clone_size: many

cdr3_nt: TGTGCCAGCAGCTCGGGGGGCAGCTTAACCGGGGAGCTGTTTTTT
cdr3_aa: CASSSGGSLTGELFF
j_call: TRBJ2-2
v_call: TRBV28
cdr3_length: 15
d_call: -
clone_size: few

cdr3_nt: TGTGCCAGCAGTCCCGCTTTTCCTGTCACAGATACGCAGTATTTT
cdr3_aa: CASSPAFPVTDTQYF
j_call: TRBJ2-3
v_call: TRBV6-2/TRBV6-3
cdr3_length: 15
d_call: -
clone_size: many

cdr3_nt: TGTGCCAGCAGCCTAGGGCGGGGGGATGACAAAAACATTCAGTACTTC
cdr3_aa: CASSLGRGDDKNIQYF
j_call: TRBJ2-4
v_call: TRBV9
cdr3_length: 16
d_call: TRBD2
clone_size: -

cdr3_nt: TGTGCCAGCAAAGGCAGGGTACACGAGCAGTACTTC
cdr3_aa: CASKGRVHEQYF
j_call: TRBJ2-7
v_call: TRBV2
cdr3_length: 12
d_call: -
clone_size: few

cdr3_nt: TGTGCCAGCAGCGCCCTAGAGACCCAGTACTTC
cdr3_aa: CASSALETQYF
j_call: TRBJ2-5
v_call: TRBV25-1
cdr3_length: 11
d_call: -
clone_size: many

cdr3_nt: TGTGCCAGCAGTGAAGCGAGGACTGGGCATACGCAGTATTTT
cdr3_aa: CASSEARTGHTQYF
j_call: TRBJ2-3
v_call: TRBV6-1
cdr3_length: 14
d_call: -
clone_size: many

cdr3_nt: TGCAGTGCACAAAGCGGGGGGCCGATTCCTGGCACAGATACGCAGTATTTT
cdr3_aa: CSAQSGGPIPGTDTQYF
j_call: TRBJ2-3
v_call: TRBV20-1
cdr3_length: 17
d_call: TRBD2
clone_size: few

cdr3_nt: TGTGCCAGCAGTCCCCCAAGGGGGGGAACCGGGGAGCTGTTTTTT
cdr3_aa: CASSPPRGGTGELFF
j_call: TRBJ2-2
v_call: TRBV27
cdr3_length: 15
d_call: -
clone_size: many

cdr3_nt: TGTGCCAGCAGCTTGACCCGACAGGGTGGCGCAGATACGCAGTATTTT
cdr3_aa: CASSLTRQGGADTQYF
j_call: TRBJ2-3
v_call: TRBV7-6
cdr3_length: 16
d_call: TRBD1
clone_size: -

cdr3_nt: TGTGCCAGCAGCCCCAGAAGACCGTTGCCCCCCTACGAGCAGTACTTC
cdr3_aa: CASSPRRPLPPYEQYF
j_call: TRBJ2-7
v_call: TRBV3-1
cdr3_length: 16
d_call: -
clone_size: few

cdr3_nt: TGTGCCAGCAGCTTCTACGGACAGGGGGCGAACACTGAAGCTTTCTTT
cdr3_aa: CASSFYGQGANTEAFF
j_call: TRBJ1-1
v_call: TRBV7-8
cdr3_length: 16
d_call: TRBD1
clone_size: -

cdr3_nt: TGTGCCACCAGCAGAGATTACGGGACAGGGGGCTGGGGCTACACCTTC
cdr3_aa: CATSRDYGTGGWGYTF
j_call: TRBJ1-2
v_call: TRBV15
cdr3_length: 16
d_call: TRBD1
clone_size: -

cdr3_nt: TGTGCCAGCAGTTCCTTAGCGGGAGTTAACAATGAGCAGTTCTTC
cdr3_aa: CASSSLAGVNNEQFF
j_call: TRBJ2-1
v_call: TRBV27
cdr3_length: 15
d_call: TRBD2
clone_size: -

cdr3_nt: TGTGCCAGCAGCCACGTGGGGACAGGGGACACTGAAGCTTTCTTT
cdr3_aa: CASSHVGTGDTEAFF
j_call: TRBJ1-1
v_call: TRBV6-5
cdr3_length: 15
d_call: TRBD1
clone_size: many

cdr3_nt: TGTGCCATCTCGGGACAGGGAATGTTAGGTGGCTACACCTTC
cdr3_aa: CAISGQGMLGGYTF
j_call: TRBJ1-2
v_call: TRBV10-3
cdr3_length: 14
d_call: TRBD1
clone_size: -

cdr3_nt: TGTGCCATCAGCGGTGGCCCGTACGAGCAGTACTTC
cdr3_aa: CAISGGPYEQYF
j_call: TRBJ2-7
v_call: TRBV10-3
cdr3_length: 12
d_call: -
clone_size: many

cdr3_nt: TGTGCCAGCAGCCAATCACAGGGAGTGCCTAATGAAAAACTGTTTTTT
cdr3_aa: CASSQSQGVPNEKLFF
j_call: TRBJ1-4
v_call: TRBV14
cdr3_length: 16
d_call: -
clone_size: -

cdr3_nt: TGTGCCAGCAGCAACTCCGTGGGGACAGCCTACTATGGCTACACCTTC
cdr3_aa: CASSNSVGTAYYGYTF
j_call: TRBJ1-2
v_call: TRBV7-9
cdr3_length: 16
d_call: TRBD1
clone_size: many

cdr3_nt: TGTGCCAGCAGCCGAACAGGGGGGATCACAGATACGCAGTATTTT
cdr3_aa: CASSRTGGITDTQYF
j_call: TRBJ2-3
v_call: TRBV7-9
cdr3_length: 15
d_call: TRBD1
clone_size: few

cdr3_nt: TGTGCCAGCAGCGTAGGGTCTAGACGGTATGGCGAGCAGTACTTC
cdr3_aa: CASSVGSRRYGEQYF
j_call: TRBJ2-7
v_call: TRBV9
cdr3_length: 15
d_call: -
clone_size: many

cdr3_nt: TGTGCCAGCAGTCAGGCGGCCGGGGAGCTGTTTTTT
cdr3_aa: CASSQAAGELFF
j_call: TRBJ2-2
v_call: TRBV12-3/TRBV12-4
cdr3_length: 12
d_call: -
clone_size: many

cdr3_nt: TGCAGCGTTGGACAGGGAACTGAAGCTTTCTTT
cdr3_aa: CSVGQGTEAFF
j_call: TRBJ1-1
v_call: TRBV29-1
cdr3_length: 11
d_call: TRBD1
clone_size: many

cdr3_nt: TGCAGTGCTGCTAGCGGGGGGGCATGGGAGACCCAGTACTTC
cdr3_aa: CSAASGGAWETQYF
j_call: TRBJ2-5
v_call: TRBV20-1
cdr3_length: 14
d_call: TRBD2
clone_size: many